The 13 T cell receptor beta chains below were found in one sample sequenced in a study of T cell responses to AZD1222 COVID-19 vaccine. Generated by immunoSEQ multiplex PCR, the TCRdb table keeps only in-frame clones and is missing some. Here the sample spans just over 65,000 clones, about 88% being singletons. The sample in question was peripheral blood, obtained on day 0 of AZD1222 vaccination. The receptors shown here come from an adult in good health.

This clone is judged medium-sized. The V call is TRBV28, the J call TRBJ1-1, with D tentatively TRBD1 (6 bases). CDR1 and CDR2 from the germline V gene are MDHEN and SYDVKM. Between the trimmed V and J ends, which lost 2 bases and 1 base, there was a span of 17 bases. The CDR3 length is 17 residues. Here the CDR3 reads CASSLGFGTIRNTEAFF. CDR3 coding DNA: TGTGCCAGCAGTTTAGGGTTTGGGACAATCAGGAACACTGAAGCTTTCTTT. The full variable domain, with the rest looked up from reference TRBV28 and TRBJ1-1, is DVKVTQSSRYLVKRTGEKVFLECVQDMDHENMFWYRQDPGLGLRLIYFSYDVKMKEKGDIPEGYSVSREKKERFSLILESASTNQTSMYLCASSLGFGTIRNTEAFFGQGTRLTVV.

The chain recombines TRBV7-3 with TRBJ2-7, with a weak D call TRBD1 (5 bases). This CDR3 region has 14 residues. Looked up from germline, CDR1 is SGHTA and CDR2 is FQGTGA. Trimming pared 2 bases from V and 2 bases from J, leaving 10 bases between. The CDR3 DNA follows: TGTGCCAGCAGCTTAGGGGCAGGGCCCTACGAGCAGTACTTC. The encoded protein is CASSLGAGPYEQYF.

The gene calls are TRBV10-3 and TRBJ1-2; 8 bases map to TRBD1. V was pared by 6 bases and J by 4 bases, with 7 bases of the junction left unmatched. CDR3 length: 14 residues. Germline CDR1 and CDR2: ENHRY and SYGVKD. CDR3: CAISTRQGTYGYTF. CDR3 sequence (DNA): TGTGCCATCAGCACTAGACAGGGGACCTATGGCTACACCTTC.

The chain uses TRBV5-4 and TRBJ1-2; no firm D call. Trimming took off 2 bases at V and 3 bases at J, with 11 bases between the two ends. The CDR3 has 14 amino acids. CDR1 and CDR2 from the germline V gene are SGHNT and YYREEE (reference sequence). The CDR3 sequence: CASSLAAGDYGYTF. The CDR3 region has the DNA TGTGCCAGCAGCTTAGCAGCCGGGGACTATGGCTACACCTTC. The full variable domain, in which reference TRBV5-4 and TRBJ1-2 provide the parts outside the CDR3, is ETGVTQSPTHLIKTRGQQVTLRCSSQSGHNTVSWYQQALGQGPQFIFQYYREEENGRGNFPPRFSGLQFPNYSSELNVNALELDDSALYLCASSLAAGDYGYTFGSGTRLTVV.

The genes are TRBV6-5 and TRBJ1-5; D might be TRBD1 (5 bases). Germline V gene data show CDR1 as MNHEY and CDR2 as SVGAGI. V gave up 6 bases and J gave up 4 bases, with 16 bases separating them. The CDR3 sequence is 15 residues long. This chain's CDR3 is CASRPDREANQPQHF. In DNA, the CDR3 is TGTGCCAGCAGACCTGACAGAGAAGCAAATCAGCCCCAGCATTTT.

The rearrangement joins TRBV11-2 to TRBJ2-2, with a tentative D call TRBD2 (5 bases). Trimming took off 1 base at V and 1 base at J, with 7 bases between the two ends. The germline V gene has CDR1 SGHAT and CDR2 FQNNGV. The CDR3 totals 15 residues. CDR3 DNA sequence: TGTGCCAGCAGCTTAGTTCGGGGGAACACCGGGGAGCTGTTTTTT. Translated, it gives CASSLVRGNTGELFF.

V is TRBV19 and J is TRBJ2-1; D ambiguous. The CDR3 runs 15 residues. V lost 7 bases to trimming and J lost 0 bases, with 13 bases between them. The germline V gene has CDR1 LNHDA and CDR2 SQIVND (reference sequence). The CDR3 sequence is CASILEPSSYNEQFF. The CDR3 region has the DNA TGTGCCAGTATTTTAGAGCCGAGCTCCTACAATGAGCAGTTCTTC.

This clone was detected once. The chain is built from TRBV18 and TRBJ1-1; D uncertain. CDR3 length: 15 residues. Germline V lookup: CDR1 KGHSH, CDR2 LQKENI. Trimming shortened V by 4 bases and J by 4 bases, and 16 bases separated the two germline ends. The CDR3 spells CASSQGQIPPTEAFF. In DNA form, the CDR3 reads TGTGCCAGCTCACAGGGCCAAATCCCCCCCACTGAAGCTTTCTTT.

This chain uses TRBV29-1 with TRBJ1-2; weak D call: TRBD1 (5 bases). The V end lost 7 bases, the J end lost 5 bases, and 11 bases lay between the germline ends. From germline, CDR1 is SQVTM and CDR2 ANQGSEA. The CDR3 extends over 11 amino acids. The DNA of the CDR3 is TGCAGCGCCAGGGAGGTGTATGGCTACACCTTC. Amino acid sequence: CSAREVYGYTF. Filled out from reference TRBV29-1 and TRBJ1-2, the complete variable domain reads SAVISQKPSRDICQRGTSLTIQCQVDSQVTMMFWYRQQPGQSLTLIATANQGSEATYESGFVIDKFPISRPNLTFSTLTVSNMSPEDSSIYLCSAREVYGYTFGSGTRLTVV.

The rearrangement uses TRBV30 and TRBJ1-6, with no clear D. CDR1 and CDR2 (germline): GTSNPN, SVGIG (reference sequence). Trimming took off 4 bases at V and 7 bases at J, with 8 bases between the two ends. CDR3 length equals 12 residues. The CDR3 loop is CAWTPQNSPLHF. CDR3 sequence (DNA): TGTGCCTGGACCCCACAGAATTCACCCCTCCACTTT.

This chain connects TRBV7-3 to TRBJ2-3, with D possibly matching TRBD1 (5 bases). This CDR3 has 14 amino acids. CDR1 is SGHTA and CDR2 is FQGTGA in the germline V gene. V was pared by 5 bases and J by 3 bases, with 12 bases between. CDR3 nucleotide sequence: TGTGCCAGCAGCCCTAAAGGGGTAACAGATACGCAGTATTTT. This encodes CASSPKGVTDTQYF.

The CDR3 coding sequence is TGCAGCGTTGAAATTTTTCGGACATCCTACGAGCAGTACTTC. Translation gives CSVEIFRTSYEQYF. The V call is TRBV29-1, the J call TRBJ2-7; perhaps TRBD1 as D (5 bases). V was trimmed by 2 bases and J by 1 base, leaving 12 bases between them. The germline CDR1 and CDR2 sequences are SQVTM and ANQGSEA. The CDR3 spans 14 residues.

V is TRBV7-6 and J is TRBJ2-3; TRBD2 matches at 8 bases. The CDR3 totals 15 residues. Germline CDR1 reads SGHVS; CDR2 reads FNYEAQ. V dropped 3 bases and J dropped 2; count of bases not matched to a gene: 4. CDR3 region: CASSFSGAITDTQYF. The CDR3 DNA reads TGTGCCAGCAGCTTTAGCGGGGCTATCACAGATACGCAGTATTTT.